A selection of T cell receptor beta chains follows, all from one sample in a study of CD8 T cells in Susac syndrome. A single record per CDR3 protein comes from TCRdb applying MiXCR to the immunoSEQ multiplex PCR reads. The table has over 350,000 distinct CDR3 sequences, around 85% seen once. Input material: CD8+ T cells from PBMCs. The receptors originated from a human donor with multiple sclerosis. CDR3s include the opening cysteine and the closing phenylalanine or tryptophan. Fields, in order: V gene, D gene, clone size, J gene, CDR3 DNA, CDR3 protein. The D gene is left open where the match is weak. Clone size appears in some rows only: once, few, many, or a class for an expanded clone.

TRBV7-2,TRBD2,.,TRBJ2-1,TGTGCCAGCAGCTTAGTGGGCGGGAGGTTGAGCTCCTACAATGAGCAGTTCTTC,CASSLVGGRLSSYNEQFF
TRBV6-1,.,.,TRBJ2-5,TGTGCCAGTTACCAGGGAGGGGGAGAGACCCAGTACTTC,CASYQGGGETQYF
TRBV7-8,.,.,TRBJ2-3,TGTGCCAGCAGCTTAGGCAGGGTCGGCACAGATACGCAGTATTTT,CASSLGRVGTDTQYF
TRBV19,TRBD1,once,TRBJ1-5,TGTGCCAGTAGTATTTCGCGACAGGGCCGGTTTCAGCCCCAGCATTTT,CASSISRQGRFQPQHF
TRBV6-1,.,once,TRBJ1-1,TGTGCCAGCAGCCTAAATTATGAAGCTTTCTTT,CASSLNYEAFF
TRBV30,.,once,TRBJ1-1,TGTGCCTCCACCGGGGAATACACTGAAGCTTTCTTT,CASTGEYTEAFF
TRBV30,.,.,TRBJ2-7,TGTGCCTGGAGTGTATCCGCGGAGACGCCCTCCTACGAGCAGTACTTC,CAWSVSAETPSYEQYF
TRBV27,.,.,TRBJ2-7,TGTGCCAGCAGTTTGGGCCAGGGGATACTTTACGAGCAGTACTTC,CASSLGQGILYEQYF
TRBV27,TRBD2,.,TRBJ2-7,TGTGCCAGCAGTTTTAGCGGGAGAACTTACGAGCAGTACTTC,CASSFSGRTYEQYF
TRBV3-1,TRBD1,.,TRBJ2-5,TGTGCCAGCAGCACTCAGACAGGGATAACCCAGTACTTC,CASSTQTGITQYF
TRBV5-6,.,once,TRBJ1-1,TGTGCCAGCAGCGGAACCACAGGGAACCCTGAAGCTTTCTTT,CASSGTTGNPEAFF
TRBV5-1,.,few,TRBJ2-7,TGTGCCAGCAGTTTTGGTAGCGACTCCTACGAGCAGTACTTC,CASSFGSDSYEQYF
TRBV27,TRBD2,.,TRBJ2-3,TGTGCCAGCAGTTTATCAGGGACTAGCTCCATCCCTAGCACAGATACGCAGTATTTT,CASSLSGTSSIPSTDTQYF
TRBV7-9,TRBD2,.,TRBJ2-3,TGTGCCAGCCGCCCGCGTAGCGGGGGGCCCAGCACAGATACGCAGTATTTT,CASRPRSGGPSTDTQYF
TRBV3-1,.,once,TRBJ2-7,TGTGCCAGCAGCCTCGACAGATTCTACGAGCAGTACTTC,CASSLDRFYEQYF
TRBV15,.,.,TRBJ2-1,TGTGCCACCAACACGGACGGAGACAATGAGCAGTTCTTC,CATNTDGDNEQFF
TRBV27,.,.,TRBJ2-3,TGTGCCAGCAGCCCCTGGGAACCCTCTGCAGATACGCAGTATTTT,CASSPWEPSADTQYF
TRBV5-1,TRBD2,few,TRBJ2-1,TGCGCCAGCAGCTTGGTCCTAATCGGACTAGCGGGGGGTTGGGATGAGCAGTTCTTC,CASSLVLIGLAGGWDEQFF
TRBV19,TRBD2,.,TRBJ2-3,TGTGCCAGTAGTATGATCAGCGGGAGGACAGATACGCAGTATTTT,CASSMISGRTDTQYF
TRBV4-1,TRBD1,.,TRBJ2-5,TGCGCCAGCAGCCCCTCGGGGACAGTTCAAGAGACCCAGTACTTC,CASSPSGTVQETQYF
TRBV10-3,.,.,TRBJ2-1,TGTGCCATCAGTGAGTCGACGGGAGCAGGCGGTGAGCAGTTCTTC,CAISESTGAGGEQFF
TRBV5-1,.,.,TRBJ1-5,TGCGCCAGCAGCTTGGCAGGGGCCGGCAATCAGCCCCAGCATTTT,CASSLAGAGNQPQHF
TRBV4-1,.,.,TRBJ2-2,TGCGCCAGCAGCTTCCGGGACGTCACCGGGGAGCTGTTTTTT,CASSFRDVTGELFF
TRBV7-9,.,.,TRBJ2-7,TGTGCCAGCAGCCCTAGCGAGAGCTCCTACGAGCAGTACTTC,CASSPSESSYEQYF